The T cell receptor beta chain described here comes from a study of blood T cell repertoires in COVID-19. Produced via immunoSEQ multiplex PCR; TCRdb's table is partial and in-frame only. The sample holds under 350,000 clones, about nine tenths seen once. The germline V and J ends were trimmed by 7 bases and 6 bases, with 15 bases remaining between them. The germline CDR1 and CDR2 sequences are MGHDK and SYGVNS. The CDR3 length is 14 residues. The sequencing sample was made of PBMCs or T cells enriched from blood (not recorded which). The V gene is TRBV25-1, the J gene TRBJ1-4, with D possibly being TRBD1 (6 bases). This sequence was found in a young man who had recovered from COVID-19. In nucleotides, the CDR3 is TGTGCCAGCAATCCGGGGCAGGGGCATGAAAAACTGTTTTTT. It encodes CASNPGQGHEKLFF.